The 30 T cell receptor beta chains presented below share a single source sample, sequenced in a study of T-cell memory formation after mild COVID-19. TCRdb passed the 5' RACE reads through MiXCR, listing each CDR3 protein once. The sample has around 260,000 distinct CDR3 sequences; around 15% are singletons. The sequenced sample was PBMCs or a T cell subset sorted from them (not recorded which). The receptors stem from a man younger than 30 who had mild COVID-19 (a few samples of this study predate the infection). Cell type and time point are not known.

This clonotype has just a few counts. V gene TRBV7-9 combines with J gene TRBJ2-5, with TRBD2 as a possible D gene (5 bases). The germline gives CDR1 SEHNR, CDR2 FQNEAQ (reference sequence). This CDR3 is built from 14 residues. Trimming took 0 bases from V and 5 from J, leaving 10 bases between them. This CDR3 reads CASSLAYSGETQYF. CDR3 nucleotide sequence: TGTGCCAGCAGCTTAGCGTACTCGGGGGAGACCCAGTACTTC.

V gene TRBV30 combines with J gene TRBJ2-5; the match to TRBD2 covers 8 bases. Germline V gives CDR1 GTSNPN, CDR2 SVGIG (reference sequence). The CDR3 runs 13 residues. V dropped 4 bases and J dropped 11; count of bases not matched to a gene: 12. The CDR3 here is CAWTLGAGVSQYF. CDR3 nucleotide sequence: TGTGCCTGGACGCTAGGAGCGGGGGTTTCTCAGTACTTC.

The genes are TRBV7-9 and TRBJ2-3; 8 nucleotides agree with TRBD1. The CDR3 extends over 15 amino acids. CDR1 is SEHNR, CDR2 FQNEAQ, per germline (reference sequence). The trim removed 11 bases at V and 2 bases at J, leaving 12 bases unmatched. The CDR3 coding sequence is TGTGCCGGGTACCCTAGCAGGGGGCCCACAGATACGCAGTATTTT. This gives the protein CAGYPSRGPTDTQYF.

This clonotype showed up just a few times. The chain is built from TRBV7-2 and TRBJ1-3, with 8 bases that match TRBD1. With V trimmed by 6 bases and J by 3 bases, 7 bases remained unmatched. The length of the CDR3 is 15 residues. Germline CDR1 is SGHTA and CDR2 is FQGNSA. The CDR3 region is CASSGTGGSGNTIYF. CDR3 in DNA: TGTGCCAGCAGTGGTACAGGGGGAAGTGGAAACACCATATATTTT.

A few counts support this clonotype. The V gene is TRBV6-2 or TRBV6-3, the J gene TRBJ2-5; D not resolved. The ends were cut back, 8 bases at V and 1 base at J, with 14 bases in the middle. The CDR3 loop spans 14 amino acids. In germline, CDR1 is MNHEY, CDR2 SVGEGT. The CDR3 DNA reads TGTGCCAGCGACACCATGCCGATCCAAGAGACCCAGTACTTC. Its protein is CASDTMPIQETQYF.

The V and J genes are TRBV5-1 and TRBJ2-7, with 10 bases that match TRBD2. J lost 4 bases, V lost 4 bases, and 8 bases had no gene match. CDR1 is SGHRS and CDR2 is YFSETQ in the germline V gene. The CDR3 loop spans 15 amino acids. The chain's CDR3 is CASSPISGGPYEQYF. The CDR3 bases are TGCGCCAGCAGCCCTATTAGCGGGGGGCCGTACGAGCAGTACTTC.

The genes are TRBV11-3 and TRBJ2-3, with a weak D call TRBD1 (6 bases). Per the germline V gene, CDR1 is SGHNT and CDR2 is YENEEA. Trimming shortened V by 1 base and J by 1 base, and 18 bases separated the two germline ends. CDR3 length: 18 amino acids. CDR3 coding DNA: TGTGCCAGCAGCTTAGGAGGTGGCAGGGGCGCCCGCACAGATACGCAGTATTTT. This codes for CASSLGGGRGARTDTQYF.

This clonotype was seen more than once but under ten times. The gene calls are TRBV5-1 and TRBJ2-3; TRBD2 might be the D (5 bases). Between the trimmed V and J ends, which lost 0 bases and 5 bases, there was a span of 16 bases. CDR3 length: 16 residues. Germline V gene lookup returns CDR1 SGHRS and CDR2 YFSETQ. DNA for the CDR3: TGCGCCAGCAGCTTGGCGGGGTCACTCATAGAAGATACGCAGTATTTT. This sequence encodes CASSLAGSLIEDTQYF. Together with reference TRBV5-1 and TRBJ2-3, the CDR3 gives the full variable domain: KAGVTQTPRYLIKTRGQQVTLSCSPISGHRSVSWYQQTPGQGLQFLFEYFSETQRNKGNFPGRFSGRQFSNSRSEMNVSTLELGDSALYLCASSLAGSLIEDTQYFGPGTRLTVL.

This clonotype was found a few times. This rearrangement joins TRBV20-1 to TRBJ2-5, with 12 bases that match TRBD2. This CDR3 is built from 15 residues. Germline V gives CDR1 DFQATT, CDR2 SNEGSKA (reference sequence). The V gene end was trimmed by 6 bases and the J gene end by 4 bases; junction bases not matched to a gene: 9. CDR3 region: CSARLPTSGGETQYF. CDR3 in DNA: TGCAGTGCCCGACTTCCGACTAGCGGGGGAGAGACCCAGTACTTC.

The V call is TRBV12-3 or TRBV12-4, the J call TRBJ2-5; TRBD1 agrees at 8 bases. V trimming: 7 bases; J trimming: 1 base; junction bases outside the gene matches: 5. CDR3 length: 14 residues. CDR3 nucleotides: TGTGCCAGCAACGATGGACAGGGCCAAGAGACCCAGTACTTC. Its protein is CASNDGQGQETQYF.

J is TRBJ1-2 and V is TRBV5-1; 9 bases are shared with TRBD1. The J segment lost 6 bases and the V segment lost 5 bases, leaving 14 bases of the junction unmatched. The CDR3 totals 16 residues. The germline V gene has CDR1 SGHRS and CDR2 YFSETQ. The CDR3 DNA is TGCGCCAGCAGAACCGGGTTGGGACAGGGTGTCGATGGCTACACCTTC. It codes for CASRTGLGQGVDGYTF. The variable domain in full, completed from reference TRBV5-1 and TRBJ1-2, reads KAGVTQTPRYLIKTRGQQVTLSCSPISGHRSVSWYQQTPGQGLQFLFEYFSETQRNKGNFPGRFSGRQFSNSRSEMNVSTLELGDSALYLCASRTGLGQGVDGYTFGSGTRLTVV.

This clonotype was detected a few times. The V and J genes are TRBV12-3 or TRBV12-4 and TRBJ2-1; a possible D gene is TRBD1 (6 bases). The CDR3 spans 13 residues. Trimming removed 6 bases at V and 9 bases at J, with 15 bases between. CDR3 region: CASSVPRGVEQFF. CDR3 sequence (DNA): TGTGCCAGCAGCGTACCCAGGGGTGTTGAGCAGTTCTTC.

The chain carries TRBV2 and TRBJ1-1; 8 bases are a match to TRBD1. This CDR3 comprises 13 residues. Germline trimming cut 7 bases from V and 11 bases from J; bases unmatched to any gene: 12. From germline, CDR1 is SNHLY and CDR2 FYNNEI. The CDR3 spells CASTGQGLDGAFF. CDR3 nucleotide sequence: TGTGCCAGCACTGGACAGGGCCTAGATGGGGCTTTCTTT.

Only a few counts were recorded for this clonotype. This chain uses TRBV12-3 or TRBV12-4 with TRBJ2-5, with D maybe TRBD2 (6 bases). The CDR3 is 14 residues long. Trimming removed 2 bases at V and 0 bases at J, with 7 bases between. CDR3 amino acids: CASSLLAHQETQYF. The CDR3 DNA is TGTGCCAGCAGTTTACTAGCGCACCAAGAGACCCAGTACTTC.

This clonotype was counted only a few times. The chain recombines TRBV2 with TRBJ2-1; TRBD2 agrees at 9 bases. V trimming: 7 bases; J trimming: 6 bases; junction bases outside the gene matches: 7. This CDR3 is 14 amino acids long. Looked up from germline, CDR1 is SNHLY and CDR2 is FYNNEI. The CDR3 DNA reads TGTGCCAGCACAGGCGGGGGGGCCGGCAATGAGCAGTTCTTC. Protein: CASTGGGAGNEQFF.

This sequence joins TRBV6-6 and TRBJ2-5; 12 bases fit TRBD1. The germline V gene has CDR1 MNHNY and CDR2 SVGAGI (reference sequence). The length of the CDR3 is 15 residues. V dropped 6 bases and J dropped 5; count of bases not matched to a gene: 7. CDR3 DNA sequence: TGTGCCAGCAGATCGGGACAGGGGGCGGGGGAGACCCAGTACTTC. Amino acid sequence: CASRSGQGAGETQYF.

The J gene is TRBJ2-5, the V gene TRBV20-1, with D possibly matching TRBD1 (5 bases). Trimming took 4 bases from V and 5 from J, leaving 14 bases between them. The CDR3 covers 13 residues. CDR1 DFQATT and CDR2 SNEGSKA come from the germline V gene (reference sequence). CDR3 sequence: CSANHPGQETQYF. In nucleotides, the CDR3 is TGCAGTGCTAACCATCCAGGGCAGGAGACCCAGTACTTC.

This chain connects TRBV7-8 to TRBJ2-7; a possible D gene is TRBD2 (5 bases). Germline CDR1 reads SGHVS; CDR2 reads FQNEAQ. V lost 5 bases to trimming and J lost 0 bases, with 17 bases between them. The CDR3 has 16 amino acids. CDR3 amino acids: CASSPMMRGSSYEQYV. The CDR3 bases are TGTGCCAGCAGCCCCATGATGAGAGGGAGCTCCTACGAGCAGTACGTC.

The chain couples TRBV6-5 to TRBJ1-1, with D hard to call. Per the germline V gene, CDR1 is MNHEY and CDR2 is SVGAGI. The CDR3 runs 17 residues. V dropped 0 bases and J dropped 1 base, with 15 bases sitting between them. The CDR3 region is CASSYSPGSASNTEAFF. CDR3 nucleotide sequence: TGTGCCAGCAGTTACTCGCCGGGGTCTGCCTCGAACACTGAAGCTTTCTTT.

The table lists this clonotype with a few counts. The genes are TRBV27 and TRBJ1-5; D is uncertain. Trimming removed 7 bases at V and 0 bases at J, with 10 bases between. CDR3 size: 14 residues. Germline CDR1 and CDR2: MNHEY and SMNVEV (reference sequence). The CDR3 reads CASTSRNSNQPQHF. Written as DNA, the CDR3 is TGTGCCAGCACGTCTCGGAATAGCAATCAGCCCCAGCATTTT.

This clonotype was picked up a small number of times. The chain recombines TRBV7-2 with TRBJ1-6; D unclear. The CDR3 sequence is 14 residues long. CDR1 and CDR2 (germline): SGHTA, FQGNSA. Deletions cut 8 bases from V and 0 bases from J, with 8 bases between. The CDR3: CASASRSYNSPLHF. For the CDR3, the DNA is TGTGCCAGCGCCTCCCGCTCCTATAATTCACCCCTCCACTTT.

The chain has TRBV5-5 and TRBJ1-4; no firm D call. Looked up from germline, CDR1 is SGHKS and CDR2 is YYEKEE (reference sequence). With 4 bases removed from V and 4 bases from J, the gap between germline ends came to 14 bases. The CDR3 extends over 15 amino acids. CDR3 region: CASSPVNRDNEKLFF. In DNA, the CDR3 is TGTGCCAGCAGCCCCGTCAACAGAGATAATGAAAAACTGTTTTTT.

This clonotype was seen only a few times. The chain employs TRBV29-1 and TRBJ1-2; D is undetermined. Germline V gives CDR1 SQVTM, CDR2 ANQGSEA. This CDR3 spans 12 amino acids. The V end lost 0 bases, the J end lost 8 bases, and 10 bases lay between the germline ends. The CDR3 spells CSVEDGGWGYTF. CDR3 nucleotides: TGCAGCGTTGAAGATGGCGGTTGGGGCTACACCTTC.

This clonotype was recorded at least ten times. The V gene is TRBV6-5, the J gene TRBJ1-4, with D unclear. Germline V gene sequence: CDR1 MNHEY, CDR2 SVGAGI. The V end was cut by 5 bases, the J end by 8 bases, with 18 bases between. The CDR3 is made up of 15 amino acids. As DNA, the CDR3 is TGTGCCAGCAGTCTCGGGTTCCAAGTTGGGGAAAAACTGTTTTTT. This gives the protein CASSLGFQVGEKLFF.

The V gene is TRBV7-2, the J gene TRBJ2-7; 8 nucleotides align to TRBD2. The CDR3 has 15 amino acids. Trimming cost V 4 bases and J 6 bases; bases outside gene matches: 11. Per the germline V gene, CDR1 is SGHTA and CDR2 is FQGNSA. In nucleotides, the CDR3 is TGTGCCAGCAGCTCATCCCAGCGGGGGCCGGGCGAGCAGTACTTC. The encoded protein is CASSSSQRGPGEQYF.

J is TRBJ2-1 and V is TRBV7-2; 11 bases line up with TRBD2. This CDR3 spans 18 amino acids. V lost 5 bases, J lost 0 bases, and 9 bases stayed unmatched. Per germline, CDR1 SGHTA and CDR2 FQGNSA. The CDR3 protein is CASSPRLAGPSSYNEQFF. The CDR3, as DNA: TGTGCCAGCAGCCCCCGACTAGCGGGGCCCAGCTCCTACAATGAGCAGTTCTTC.

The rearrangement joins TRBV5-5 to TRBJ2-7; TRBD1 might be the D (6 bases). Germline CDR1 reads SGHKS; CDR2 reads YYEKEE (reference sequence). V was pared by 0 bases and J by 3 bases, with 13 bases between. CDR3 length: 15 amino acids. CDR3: CASSLASGALYEQYF. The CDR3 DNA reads TGTGCCAGCAGCTTGGCGTCAGGGGCCCTCTACGAGCAGTACTTC.

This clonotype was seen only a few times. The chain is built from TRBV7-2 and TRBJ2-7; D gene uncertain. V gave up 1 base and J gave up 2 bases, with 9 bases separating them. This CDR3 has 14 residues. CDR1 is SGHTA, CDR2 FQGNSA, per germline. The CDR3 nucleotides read TGTGCCAGCAGCTTAGGTCGGCGGACCTACGAGCAGTACTTC. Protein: CASSLGRRTYEQYF.

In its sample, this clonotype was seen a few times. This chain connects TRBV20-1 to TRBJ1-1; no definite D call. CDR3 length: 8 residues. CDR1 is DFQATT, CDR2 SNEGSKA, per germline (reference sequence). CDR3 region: CGNTEAFF. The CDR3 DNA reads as TGCGGAAACACTGAAGCTTTCTTT.

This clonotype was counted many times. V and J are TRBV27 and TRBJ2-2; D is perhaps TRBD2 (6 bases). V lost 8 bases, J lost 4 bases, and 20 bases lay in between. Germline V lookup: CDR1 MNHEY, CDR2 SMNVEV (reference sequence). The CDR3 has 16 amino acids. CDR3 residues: CASRSRRGEGTGELFF. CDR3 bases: TGTGCCAGCCGGAGCCGACGCGGGGAAGGCACCGGGGAGCTGTTTTTT.